This TCR beta chain came from a study of control samples from healthy donors and cancer patients. Germline CDR1 reads SQVTM; CDR2 reads ANQGSEA. This CDR3 comprises 10 residues. V gave up 7 bases and J gave up 8 bases, with 10 bases separating them. TCRdb keeps only in-frame clones here, not all; method: immunoSEQ multiplex PCR. The sample has some 64,000 clones; just over 90% are singletons. J is TRBJ2-3 and V is TRBV29-1, with D hard to call. The sample comprised PBMCs. The clonotype originates from a woman in her fifties or sixties with colorectal cancer. This CDR3 reads CSAFQSTQYF. CDR3 DNA sequence: TGCAGCGCCTTCCAGTCTACGCAGTATTTT.